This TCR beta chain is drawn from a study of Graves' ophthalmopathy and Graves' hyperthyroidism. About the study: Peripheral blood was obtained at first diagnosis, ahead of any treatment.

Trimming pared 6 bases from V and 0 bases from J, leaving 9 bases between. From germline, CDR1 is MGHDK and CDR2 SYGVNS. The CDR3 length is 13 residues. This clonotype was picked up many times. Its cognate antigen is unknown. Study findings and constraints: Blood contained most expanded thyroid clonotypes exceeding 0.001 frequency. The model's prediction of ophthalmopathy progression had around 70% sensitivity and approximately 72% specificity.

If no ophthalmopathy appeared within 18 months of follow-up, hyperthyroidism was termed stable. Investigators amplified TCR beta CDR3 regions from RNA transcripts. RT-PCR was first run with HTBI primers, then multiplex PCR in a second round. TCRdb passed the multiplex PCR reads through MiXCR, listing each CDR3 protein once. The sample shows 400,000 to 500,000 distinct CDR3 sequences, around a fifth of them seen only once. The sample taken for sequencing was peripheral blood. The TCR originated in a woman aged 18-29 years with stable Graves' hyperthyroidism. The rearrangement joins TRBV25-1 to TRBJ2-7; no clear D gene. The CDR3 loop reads CASSDGYSYEQYF. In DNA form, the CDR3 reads TGTGCCAGCAGCGACGGTTACTCCTACGAGCAGTACTTC.